This T cell receptor (beta chain) was captured in a study of tumor-infiltrating lymphocytes in localized non-small cell lung cancer. Whole-study context: Each patient gave resected tumor and non-adjacent uninvolved lung tissue. General observations from the study: Different pieces of the same tissue were used for each assay. Compared with uninvolved lung, tumors showed higher T cell infiltration by TCRbeta sequencing. Not all patients were TCR sequenced, owing to tissue quantity.

Profiling relied on immunoSEQ multiplex PCR, and the TCRdb table lists in-frame clones only, not all of them. The table shows 10,000 to 15,000 clones, with about 63% occurring only once. Regarding this clone: No antigen is known for it.

CDR3 length equals 15 residues. Trimming cost V 7 bases and J 0 bases, with 12 bases left between them. Germline-derived CDR1 and CDR2 are LNHDA and SQIVND (reference sequence). The TCR was taken from a human donor with non-small cell lung cancer. Sequenced input: lung tumor tissue. The chain uses TRBV19 and TRBJ1-4, with D possibly matching TRBD1 (6 bases). CDR3 nucleotides: TGTGCCAGTAAGCAGGGGCCCTCAACTAATGAAAAACTGTTTTTT. The encoded protein is CASKQGPSTNEKLFF.